This TCR beta chain came from a study of metastatic and nonmetastatic thyroid tumors. Looking at the study overall: Both malignant and benign thyroid patients supplied peripheral blood and tumor or nodule tissue samples, across which the repertoires of these patients were then compared.

The V end lost 4 bases, the J end lost 1 base, and 13 bases lay between the germline ends. Germline lookup yields CDR1 LNHDA and CDR2 SQIVND (reference sequence). This CDR3 is 15 amino acids long. Via MiXCR, TCRdb re-called the PCR reads. The sample includes about 25,000 clones, 20% to 25% seen only once; the top ten take about a quarter. Among the patients, none had received any treatment before thyroid surgery. This clone was observed at least ten times. Its cognate antigen is unknown. Points from the study as a whole: As reported, TCR beta diversity in blood and tumor was significantly higher in malignant thyroid tumors than in benign nodules.

The V gene is TRBV19, the J gene TRBJ1-1, with a possible D match to TRBD1 (5 bases). Sequences were obtained from blood. The receptor comes from a male donor with papillary thyroid cancer or a benign thyroid nodule (not recorded which). Some clones in this sample may be carry-over from other donors' samples. The DNA of the CDR3 is TGTGCCAGTAGTACGCCAGGGAGGGCGAACACTGAAGCTTTCTTT. Its protein is CASSTPGRANTEAFF.